This record looks at one T cell receptor beta chain sequence and its context. The sample comes from a study of T cell repertoires and Cas9 in healthy adults. Study details: Characterization of SpCas9-reactive CD4 and CD8 T cells covered multi-effector potency, cytotoxicity and lineage.

Germline V gene sequence: CDR1 SQVTM, CDR2 ANQGSEA. Trimming removed 8 bases from V and 0 bases from J, with 16 bases in between. The CDR3 totals 14 residues. Repertoires were generated with immunoSEQ multiplex PCR, while TCRdb's copy carries only in-frame clones and drops some. The data show approximately 21,000 clones, about 92% seen once. This chain connects TRBV29-1 to TRBJ1-1; the D is unclear. The source of this sequence is a human donor in good health. Input material: CD4+ effector T cells (CD127+, CD25-, CD137-, CD154-) from PBMCs; culture status not recorded. The CDR3 spells CSTSRVNLNTEAFF. The CDR3 DNA sequence: TGCAGCACCTCTCGAGTGAACTTGAACACTGAAGCTTTCTTT.